This T cell receptor beta chain appears in the sequencing data of a study of response to subunit inactivated influenza vaccine. Whole-study results and caveats: T cells newly recruited by each seasonal influenza vaccination are few, the authors suggested.

CDR1 LGHDT and CDR2 YNNKEL come from the germline V gene (reference sequence). This CDR3 is built from 17 residues. The germline V and J ends were trimmed by 2 bases and 4 bases, with 15 bases remaining between them. TCRdb reanalysed the RT-PCR reads using MiXCR and keeps one entry per CDR3 protein. The sample consists of around 500,000 distinct CDR3 sequences, about 10% of them appearing once. A few counts support this clonotype. Its cognate antigen is unknown. The sample in question was PBMCs from blood, obtained about 6 weeks after vaccination. The gene calls are TRBV3-1 and TRBJ2-6; maybe TRBD2 (6 bases). The TCR was taken from a man aged 50 to 59 who received an inactivated influenza vaccine. The CDR3 region has the DNA TGTGCCAGCAGCCAATTCGAAACGGGGGTCGGGGCCAACGTCCTGACTTTC. Translated: CASSQFETGVGANVLTF.